This entry concerns a single TCR beta chain. The germline gene is not matched at one end of the junction; a read error may be the cause. Original methodology: Nucleated cell number was recorded as an estimate derived from reference gene primer amplification. Profiling relied on immunoSEQ multiplex PCR, and the TCRdb table lists in-frame clones only, not all of them. V and J calls and clone size are copied from that table; D and trimming were computed from the DNA. The data show under 20,000 clones, 85% to 90% seen once. This sample was included in a study of blood T cell repertoires in COVID-19. Across the study: From the United States, Italy and Spain came samples of acute and convalescent COVID-19. T cells, B-cell-depleted T cells, or PBMCs provided the cDNA or gDNA that served as material.

Per the germline V gene, CDR1 is DFQATT and CDR2 is SNEGSKA (reference sequence). The CDR3 totals 11 residues. V and J are TRBV20-1 and TRBJ1-2; tentative D call: TRBD1 (6 bases). Input material: peripheral blood. The clonotype was recovered from a human donor with active COVID-19. The donor label of this sample is uncertain. In nucleotides, the CDR3 is TGCAGTGCTAGGGGGGCGGATGGCCACACCTTC. Protein: CSARGADGHTF.